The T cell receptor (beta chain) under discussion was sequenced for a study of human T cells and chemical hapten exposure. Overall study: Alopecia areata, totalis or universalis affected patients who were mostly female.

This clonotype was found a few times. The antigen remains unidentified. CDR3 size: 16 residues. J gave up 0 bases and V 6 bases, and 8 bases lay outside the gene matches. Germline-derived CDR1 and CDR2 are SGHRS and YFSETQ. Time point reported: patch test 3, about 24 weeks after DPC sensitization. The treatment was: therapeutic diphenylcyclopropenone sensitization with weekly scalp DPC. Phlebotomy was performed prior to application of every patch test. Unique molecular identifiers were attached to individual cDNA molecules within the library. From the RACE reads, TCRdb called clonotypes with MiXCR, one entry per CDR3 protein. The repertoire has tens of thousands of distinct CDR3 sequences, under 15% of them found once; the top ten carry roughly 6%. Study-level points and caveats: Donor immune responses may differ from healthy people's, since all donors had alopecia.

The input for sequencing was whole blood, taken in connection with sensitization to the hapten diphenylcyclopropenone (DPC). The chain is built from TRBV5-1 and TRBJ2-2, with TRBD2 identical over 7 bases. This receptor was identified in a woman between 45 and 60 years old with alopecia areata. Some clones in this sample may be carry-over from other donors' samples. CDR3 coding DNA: TGCGCCAGCACTGGAGCGGGGACCGCGAACACCGGGGAGCTGTTTTTT. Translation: CASTGAGTANTGELFF.